This entry describes one TCR beta chain. The germline CDR1 and CDR2 sequences are ENHRY and SYGVKD. This CDR3 has 14 amino acids. Trimming took off 4 bases at V and 4 bases at J, with 13 bases between the two ends. Authors' analysis steps: How many nucleated cells were present was estimated from reference gene primer amplification. TCRdb's table, derived via immunoSEQ multiplex PCR, lists solely in-frame clones and lacks some. V, J and clone size are taken as reported in that table, and D and trimming were inferred from the DNA itself. The profile shows around 160,000 clones, around 87% of them singletons. These data belong to a study of blood T cell repertoires in COVID-19. Seattle cases were enrolled at active infection and followed longitudinally.

The V and J genes are TRBV10-3 and TRBJ1-1, with D possibly being TRBD1 (5 bases). Sequences were obtained from peripheral blood. The origin of this receptor is a woman aged 70 to 79 with COVID-19, enrolled during active disease. For the CDR3, the DNA is TGTGCCATCAGTGCGCAGGGCCCAACCACTGAAGCTTTCTTT. Translation gives CAISAQGPTTEAFF.